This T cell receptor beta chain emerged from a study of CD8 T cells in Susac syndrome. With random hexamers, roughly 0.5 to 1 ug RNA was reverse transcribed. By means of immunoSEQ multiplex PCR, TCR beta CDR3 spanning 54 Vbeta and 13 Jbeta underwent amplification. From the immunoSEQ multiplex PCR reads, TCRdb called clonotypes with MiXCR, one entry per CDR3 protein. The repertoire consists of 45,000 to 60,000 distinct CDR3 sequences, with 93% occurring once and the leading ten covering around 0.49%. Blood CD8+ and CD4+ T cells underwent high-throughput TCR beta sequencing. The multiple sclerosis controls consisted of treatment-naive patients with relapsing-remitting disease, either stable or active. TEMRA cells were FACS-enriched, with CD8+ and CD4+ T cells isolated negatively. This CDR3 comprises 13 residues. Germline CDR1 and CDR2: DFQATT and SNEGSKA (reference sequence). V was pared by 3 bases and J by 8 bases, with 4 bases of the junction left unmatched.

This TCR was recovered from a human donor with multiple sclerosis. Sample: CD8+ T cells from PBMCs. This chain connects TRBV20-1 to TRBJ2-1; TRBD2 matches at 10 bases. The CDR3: CSASGTSADEQFF. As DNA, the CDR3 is TGCAGTGCTAGCGGGACTAGCGCCGATGAGCAGTTCTTC.